This T cell receptor beta chain was captured in a study of T-cell memory formation after mild COVID-19. Each CDR3 protein gets one entry after TCRdb re-called the 5' RACE reads with MiXCR. The sample records about 200,000 distinct CDR3 sequences, around 9.5% being singletons. In germline, CDR1 is SGHTA, CDR2 FQGNSA. With 4 bases clipped from V and 6 bases from J, the junction kept 6 bases outside the gene matches. This CDR3 has 14 amino acids. This clonotype has a count of ten or more. Its antigen remains unidentified. Study-level points and caveats: For contracting clones, CD4+ ones sat mainly in CM and EM, CD8+ in EMRA. Memory from before infection featured some responding clones, which suggests cross-reactive memory joined.

This sequence was found in a man younger than 35 who had mild COVID-19 (a few samples of this study predate the infection). Cell type and time point are not known. The chain couples TRBV7-2 to TRBJ2-7; 10 bases fit TRBD1. Sequenced input: PBMCs or a T cell subset sorted from them (not recorded which). CDR3 sequence reads: CASSSGQGETEQYF. For the CDR3, the DNA is TGTGCCAGCAGCTCCGGACAGGGGGAGACCGAGCAGTACTTC.